The rows below give T cell receptor beta chains drawn from one sample of a study of blood T cell repertoires in COVID-19. Produced via immunoSEQ multiplex PCR; TCRdb's table is partial and in-frame only. The sample has about 200,000 clones, roughly nine tenths seen once. Sequenced material: peripheral blood. These TCRs come from a woman aged 50 to 65 with acute or convalescent COVID-19. Each CDR3 is given with its conserved first and last residue. A D gene is named only where the DNA matches it firmly. Clone size appears in some rows only: once, few, many, or a class for an expanded clone.

J gene	clone size	D gene	V gene	CDR3 DNA	CDR3 protein
TRBJ2-2	-	TRBD2	TRBV3-1/TRBV3-2	TGTGCCAGCAGCCTGGGCGGGAGGGGGGCTGCCCCTAACACCGGGGAGCTGTTTTTT	CASSLGGRGAAPNTGELFF
TRBJ2-2	once	-	TRBV19	TGTGCCAGTACCCTAAGTGAGGTCCGGGAGCTGTTTTTT	CASTLSEVRELFF
TRBJ1-2	-	-	TRBV7-8	TGTGCCAGCAGCCCGGTCTACCATGCGGGTGGCTACACCTTC	CASSPVYHAGGYTF
TRBJ2-1	-	TRBD2	TRBV5-1	TGCGCCAGCAGCTCCGGGAGGGGGTCGGATGAGCAGTTCTTC	CASSSGRGSDEQFF
TRBJ2-3	-	TRBD2	TRBV7-2	TGTGCCAGCAGCCCACCTAGCGGGGATACGCAGTATTTT	CASSPPSGDTQYF
TRBJ2-6	-	TRBD2	TRBV5-6	TGTGCCAGCAGCTTGCGGGGGGATCCTGGGGCCAACGTCCTGACTTTC	CASSLRGDPGANVLTF
TRBJ2-1	-	TRBD2	TRBV2	TGTGCCAGCAGTGGGATACTAGCGGGACACAATGAGCAGTTCTTC	CASSGILAGHNEQFF
TRBJ1-5	-	TRBD1	TRBV4-2	TGTGCCAGCAGCCAAGATGGACAGGAAAATCAGCCCCAGCATTTT	CASSQDGQENQPQHF
TRBJ1-4	once	-	TRBV5-1	TGCGCCAGCAGCTTGGAAGGCCAGGGAAGGGAAAAACTGTTTTTT	CASSLEGQGREKLFF
TRBJ1-6	-	-	TRBV25-1	TGTGCCAGCAGTGCCGGGTTTCAAGACTCACCCCTCCACTTT	CASSAGFQDSPLHF
TRBJ2-5	-	-	TRBV2	TGTGCCAGCACTGAATACACCCAAGAGACCCAGTACTTC	CASTEYTQETQYF
TRBJ2-3	-	-	TRBV7-6	TGTGCCAGCAGTTCACCCGACAGGGGATTTGCGGGGGGGCGTCAAGATACGCAGTATTTT	CASSSPDRGFAGGRQDTQYF
TRBJ1-2	-	TRBD1	TRBV6-2/TRBV6-3	TGTGCCAGCAGTCCCCGGACAGGGGGCTTCGGCTACACCTTC	CASSPRTGGFGYTF
TRBJ2-3	few	TRBD1	TRBV6-2/TRBV6-3	TGTGCCAGCAGTTTCGACAGGGGAACGCAGTATTTT	CASSFDRGTQYF
TRBJ1-3	once	-	TRBV18	TGTGCCAGCTCACCAGAGTTCCTCTCTGGAAACACCATATATTTT	CASSPEFLSGNTIYF
TRBJ1-4	-	-	TRBV19	TGTGCCAGTAGTATATTCCAGGGAAATGAAAAACTGTTTTTT	CASSIFQGNEKLFF
TRBJ1-6	-	TRBD1	TRBV19	TGTGCCAGTAGGGCAGGGGGGACGTATAATTCACCCCTCCACTTT	CASRAGGTYNSPLHF
TRBJ1-1	-	-	TRBV12-3/TRBV12-4	TGTGCCAGCAGCAGGATAAAGGACACTGAAGCTTTCTTT	CASSRIKDTEAFF
TRBJ2-2	once	-	TRBV9	TGTGCCAGCAGCGTAGCTACGGGGACTGGGGAGCTGTTTTTT	CASSVATGTGELFF
TRBJ1-1	-	-	TRBV12-3/TRBV12-4	TGTGCCAGCAGTTTAGTGGACAGCGAAGCTTTCTTT	CASSLVDSEAFF
TRBJ2-5	-	TRBD2	TRBV2	TGTGCCACCAACCGGGGGGGGGAACAAGAGACCCAGTACTTC	CATNRGGEQETQYF
TRBJ2-5	few	-	TRBV25-1	TGTGCCAGCAGCTATACCACAGAGACCCAGTACTTC	CASSYTTETQYF
TRBJ2-1	-	TRBD2	TRBV6-1	TGTGCCAGCAGTGAATTTCTTAGCGGGAGGAACGGTGAGCAGTTCTTC	CASSEFLSGRNGEQFF
TRBJ2-5	-	-	TRBV20-1	TGCAGTGCTAGTGGCCAGGACAAAGAGACCCAGTACTTC	CSASGQDKETQYF
TRBJ2-3	-	-	TRBV11-2	TGTGCCAGCAGTTCCGGACAGCTGCGGGTAGATACGCAGTATTTT	CASSSGQLRVDTQYF
TRBJ2-3	-	TRBD1	TRBV6-2/TRBV6-3	TGTGCCAGCAGTTGGGGACAGGGCCGCACAGATACGCAGTATTTT	CASSWGQGRTDTQYF
TRBJ1-1	-	-	TRBV11-3	TGTGCCAGCAGCTTATGGCGGGGTCTGAACACTGAAGCTTTCTTT	CASSLWRGLNTEAFF
TRBJ1-5	-	-	TRBV27	TGTGCCAGCAGTTTATTCGGTAGTCATAGCAATCAGCCCCAGCATTTT	CASSLFGSHSNQPQHF
TRBJ1-3	-	-	TRBV10-2	TGCGCCAGCAGTGAGTCATACAGCTCTGGAAACACCATATATTTT	CASSESYSSGNTIYF
TRBJ1-6	-	-	TRBV9	TGTGCCAGCAGCGCGGAGTATTCACCCCTCCACTTT	CASSAEYSPLHF
TRBJ1-6	-	TRBD1	TRBV6-5	TGTGCCAGCACCATGGACAGGGAGTCACCCCTCCACTTT	CASTMDRESPLHF
TRBJ1-2	once	-	TRBV19	TGTGCCAGTAGTATGGGCCAAAACCTCTATGGCTACACCTTC	CASSMGQNLYGYTF
TRBJ1-4	-	-	TRBV2	TGTGCCAGCAGCCTCAGACGGGATAATGAAAAACTGTTTTTT	CASSLRRDNEKLFF
TRBJ2-7	many	-	TRBV4-3	TGCGCCAGCAGCCAAGATTGGCAGGGGGGTAGGTACGAGCAGTACTTC	CASSQDWQGGRYEQYF
TRBJ2-3	few	-	TRBV6-4	TGTGCCAGCAGTGACGGGACGGGGGGCACAGATACGCAGTATTTT	CASSDGTGGTDTQYF